This T cell receptor (beta chain) was captured in a study of OX40 agonist ivuxolimab in advanced cancers. The J segment lost 4 bases and the V segment lost 7 bases, leaving 15 bases of the junction unmatched. Germline lookup yields CDR1 SGHRS and CDR2 YFSETQ. The CDR3 is 16 residues long. Here immunoSEQ multiplex PCR was the method, and the copy in TCRdb shows in-frame clones only, minus some. The table has over 60,000 clones, around 80% seen once. The rearrangement joins TRBV5-1 to TRBJ2-3; 7 bases match TRBD1. This sequence was found in an adult with an advanced solid tumor such as melanoma, head and neck, liver or kidney cancer. The sample was CD4+ or CD8+ T cells sorted from blood, taken in a trial of the OX40 agonist ivuxolimab. The CDR3 DNA is TGCGCCAGCGCTCTCCGCCCGGACAGGCGGCCAGATACGCAGTATTTT. It yields the protein CASALRPDRRPDTQYF.